Below, 2 T cell receptor beta chains from the same sample are listed, as sequenced in a study of T cells in localized non-small cell lung cancer. Profiling relied on immunoSEQ multiplex PCR, and the TCRdb table lists in-frame clones only, not all of them. The sample has 100,000 or so clones, just over 90% seen once. The specimen comprised PBMCs, sampled before any cancer treatment. The receptor source for this set is a woman aged 35 to 69 with stage II squamous cell lung carcinoma.

In this sample, this clone turned up once. The chain carries TRBV5-6 and TRBJ2-1, with a possible D match to TRBD2 (5 bases). The CDR3 length is 13 residues. V was cut by 4 bases and J by 9 bases, with 14 bases left in between. Per germline, CDR1 SGHDT and CDR2 YYEEEE. The CDR3: CASSPAGAGEQFF. The CDR3 bases are TGTGCCAGCAGCCCCGCGGGTGCGGGTGAGCAGTTCTTC.

V and J are TRBV27 and TRBJ1-2, with TRBD1 matching 8 bases. Unmatched junction bases numbered 3, after V lost 6 bases and J lost 3 bases. Germline V gene sequence: CDR1 MNHEY, CDR2 SMNVEV (reference sequence). This CDR3 spans 13 amino acids. This CDR3 reads CASSRDRYYGYTF. The CDR3 nucleotides read TGTGCCAGCAGCCGGGACAGGTACTATGGCTACACCTTC.